The rows below give T cell receptor beta chains drawn from one sample of a study of blood T cell repertoires in COVID-19. The repertoire was sequenced with immunoSEQ multiplex PCR; TCRdb's copy has only in-frame clones and lacks some. Of about 280,000 clones listed, around 86% are singletons. Source material: peripheral blood. These receptors originate from a human donor in a cohort sampled during active COVID-19. CDR3s include the opening cysteine and the closing phenylalanine or tryptophan. The order of the fields is CDR3 protein, CDR3 DNA, clone size, D gene, J gene, V gene. A D gene is named only where the DNA matches it firmly. Some rows have no size entry. The others give once, few or many, or a class for an expanded clone.

CASSVGLAGGTDTQYF	TGTGCCAGCAGCGTAGGGCTAGCGGGAGGTACAGATACGCAGTATTTT	-	TRBD2	TRBJ2-3	TRBV9
CATSTGNRNEAFF	TGTGCCACTTCAACAGGGAATAGAAATGAAGCTTTCTTT	-	-	TRBJ1-1	TRBV19
CASGQGAEGYTF	TGCGCCAGCGGACAGGGGGCGGAAGGCTACACCTTC	-	TRBD1	TRBJ1-2	TRBV5-1
CASSEQGLAGNEQYF	TGTGCCAGCAGTGAACAGGGACTAGCGGGGAACGAGCAGTACTTC	-	TRBD2	TRBJ2-7	TRBV6-1
CASRDSASGTYEQYF	TGTGCCAGCAGAGACTCGGCAAGCGGGACCTACGAGCAGTACTTC	-	TRBD2	TRBJ2-7	TRBV28
CASSLVGDRNQPQHF	TGCGCCAGCAGCTTGGTAGGGGATCGCAATCAGCCCCAGCATTTT	-	-	TRBJ1-5	TRBV5-1
CASSLGPTVPSGYTF	TGTGCCAGCAGCTTAGGGCCCACAGTCCCTTCTGGCTACACCTTC	-	-	TRBJ1-2	TRBV7-2
CASSQKGTTNTGELFF	TGCGCCAGCAGCCAAAAAGGGACTACGAACACCGGGGAGCTGTTTTTT	few	TRBD2	TRBJ2-2	TRBV4-1
CASSEGLTGRETQYF	TGTGCCAGCAGCGAGGGGTTGACAGGGAGGGAGACCCAGTACTTC	-	-	TRBJ2-5	TRBV11-2
CASSPIESPGFQFF	TGTGCCAGCTCACCGATAGAGTCCCCGGGGTTTCAGTTCTTC	-	-	TRBJ2-1	TRBV18
CASRARLAGDGLAKNIQYF	TGTGCCAGCAGGGCGAGACTAGCGGGAGATGGACTAGCCAAAAACATTCAGTACTTC	-	TRBD2	TRBJ2-4	TRBV2
CASSPMGQGFGYTF	TGTGCCAGCTCACCTATGGGACAGGGTTTCGGCTACACCTTC	few	TRBD1	TRBJ1-2	TRBV18
CASSLSGRSTGELFF	TGTGCCAGCAGTTTAAGCGGGAGATCCACCGGGGAGCTGTTTTTT	-	TRBD2	TRBJ2-2	TRBV27
CASSPAQGSLEQYF	TGTGCCAGCTCACCCGCCCAGGGAAGTTTGGAGCAGTACTTC	-	-	TRBJ2-7	TRBV18
CASSQAGGTGNTIYF	TGTGCCAGCAGCCAAGCGGGGGGCACTGGAAACACCATATATTTT	few	-	TRBJ1-3	TRBV14
CASSYQLAGVSNEQFF	TGCGCCAGCAGCTATCAACTAGCGGGAGTGTCAAATGAGCAGTTCTTC	-	TRBD2	TRBJ2-1	TRBV5-1
CASSQDGRGPDTQYF	TGTGCCAGCAGCCAAGATGGGCGGGGTCCCGATACGCAGTATTTT	-	-	TRBJ2-3	TRBV4-2
CASSPRTSGIYEQYF	TGTGCCAGCTCACCTAGGACTAGCGGGATCTACGAGCAGTACTTC	-	TRBD2	TRBJ2-7	TRBV18
CASKIAGGTPYNEQFF	TGTGCCAGCAAAATAGCGGGCGGGACCCCTTACAATGAGCAGTTCTTC	-	TRBD2	TRBJ2-1	TRBV27
CASSITGDTAGELFF	TGTGCCAGCTCAATAACAGGGGACACTGCCGGGGAGCTGTTTTTT	-	TRBD1	TRBJ2-2	TRBV18
CASRETGTLSYNEQFF	TGTGCCAGCCGGGAAACCGGGACTCTCTCCTACAATGAGCAGTTCTTC	-	-	TRBJ2-1	TRBV19
CASSVGATSRGTGELFF	TGTGCCAGCAGCGTAGGGGCGACTAGCCGGGGCACCGGGGAGCTGTTTTTT	-	TRBD2	TRBJ2-2	TRBV9
CASSPNLNTGELFF	TGTGCCAGCAGCCCAAATTTGAACACCGGGGAGCTGTTTTTT	-	-	TRBJ2-2	TRBV7-7
CASNEPPDSEKLFF	TGTGCCAGCAATGAACCCCCGGACAGTGAAAAACTGTTTTTT	-	-	TRBJ1-4	TRBV2
CAWSVGHLIGQPQHF	TGTGCCTGGAGTGTCGGACACCTAATCGGGCAGCCCCAGCATTTT	-	-	TRBJ1-5	TRBV30
CASSFNDRTQYF	TGTGCCAGCAGCTTCAATGATAGAACGCAGTATTTT	few	-	TRBJ2-3	TRBV12-3/TRBV12-4
CASIQRPVRQGDKETQYF	TGTGCCAGCATCCAGAGGCCCGTAAGACAGGGAGACAAAGAGACCCAGTACTTC	-	TRBD1	TRBJ2-5	TRBV6-4
CATSDNREGRETQYF	TGTGCCACCAGTGATAATCGGGAGGGCCGGGAGACCCAGTACTTC	-	TRBD2	TRBJ2-5	TRBV24-1
CASSLDGGWRAGANVLTF	TGTGCCAGCAGCTTAGATGGCGGGTGGAGGGCTGGGGCCAACGTCCTGACTTTC	few	-	TRBJ2-6	TRBV7-2
CASSLSPGTYEQYF	TGTGCCAGCAGCTTAAGTCCAGGGACCTACGAGCAGTACTTC	-	-	TRBJ2-7	TRBV7-2
CASSTGDPPNYEQFF	TGTGCCAGCAGCACAGGGGACCCGCCTAACTATGAGCAGTTCTTC	-	TRBD1	TRBJ2-1	TRBV4-2
CASSEYLGDRVKGLETQYF	TGTGCCAGCAGTGAATATTTAGGAGATAGAGTGAAAGGCCTCGAGACCCAGTACTTC	-	-	TRBJ2-5	TRBV2
CAWSAYGNTIYF	TGTGCCTGGAGTGCTTATGGAAACACCATATATTTT	few	-	TRBJ1-3	TRBV30
CASSLGGGGGYNEQFF	TGTGCCAGCAGCTTAGGAGGTGGCGGGGGCTACAATGAGCAGTTCTTC	-	TRBD2	TRBJ2-1	TRBV7-2
CASSRGGGEPVLTF	TGTGCCAGCAGCCGCGGCGGGGGTGAGCCCGTCCTGACTTTC	-	TRBD2	TRBJ2-6	TRBV7-9
CASSFSGGHNSPLHF	TGTGCCAGCAGTTTTAGTGGAGGGCATAATTCACCCCTCCACTTT	-	-	TRBJ1-6	TRBV28
CASSEKRAKTYEQYF	TGTGCCAGCAGTGAGAAGAGGGCGAAGACCTACGAGCAGTACTTC	-	-	TRBJ2-7	TRBV2
CASKQGLAGGREQFF	TGCGCCAGCAAGCAAGGGTTAGCGGGAGGTCGTGAGCAGTTCTTC	-	TRBD2	TRBJ2-1	TRBV5-1
CAISESQGQGLSPLHF	TGTGCCATCAGTGAGTCACAGGGACAGGGTTTATCACCCCTCCACTTT	-	TRBD1	TRBJ1-6	TRBV10-3
CASSVRPDQPQHF	TGTGCCAGCAGCGTCAGGCCAGATCAGCCCCAGCATTTT	-	-	TRBJ1-5	TRBV9
CASSPGLAGSQETQYF	TGTGCCAGCAGTCCCGGACTAGCGGGAAGCCAAGAGACCCAGTACTTC	-	TRBD2	TRBJ2-5	TRBV27
CASSPLGGQGTYEQYF	TGTGCCAGCTCACCCCTCGGGGGACAGGGAACCTACGAGCAGTACTTC	once	TRBD1	TRBJ2-7	TRBV18
CASSQERTSGFLYNEQFF	TGTGCCAGCAGCCAAGAAAGGACTAGCGGATTTCTCTACAATGAGCAGTTCTTC	-	TRBD2	TRBJ2-1	TRBV3-1/TRBV3-2
CASSLGLARTDTQYF	TGTGCCAGCAGCTTGGGACTAGCGAGAACAGATACGCAGTATTTT	-	TRBD2	TRBJ2-3	TRBV5-4
CASSPGHSSGANVLTF	TGTGCCAGTAGTCCTGGGCACTCATCTGGGGCCAACGTCCTGACTTTC	-	-	TRBJ2-6	TRBV19
CASSGNRATGELFF	TGTGCCAGCAGCGGCAACAGGGCCACCGGGGAGCTGTTTTTT	few	-	TRBJ2-2	TRBV7-2
CASSYLGGTDTQYF	TGTGCCAGCAGTTACCTAGGAGGGACAGATACGCAGTATTTT	-	-	TRBJ2-3	TRBV6-6
CASSSPGTSTDTQYF	TGTGCCAGCAGCTCGCCCGGGACTAGCACAGATACGCAGTATTTT	-	-	TRBJ2-3	TRBV11-2
CASSTTPRYTQYF	TGTGCCAGCAGCACAACGCCCCGCTATACGCAGTATTTT	-	-	TRBJ2-3	TRBV3-1/TRBV3-2
CASSQGTGELFF	TGTGCCAGCAGTCAGGGGACCGGGGAGCTGTTTTTT	-	-	TRBJ2-2	TRBV6-2/TRBV6-3
CATAGQDTDTQYF	TGTGCCACGGCGGGGCAGGACACAGATACGCAGTATTTT	-	-	TRBJ2-3	TRBV10-3
CASSDRDIIGELFF	TGTGCCAGCAGCGACAGGGATATTATCGGGGAGCTGTTTTTT	-	TRBD1	TRBJ2-2	TRBV2
CASSHQGLAGGPGGEQYF	TGTGCCAGCTCACATCAAGGACTAGCGGGAGGGCCCGGGGGAGAGCAGTACTTC	-	TRBD2	TRBJ2-7	TRBV2
CASSQTRNTEAFF	TGTGCCAGCAGCCAAACAAGGAACACTGAAGCTTTCTTT	-	-	TRBJ1-1	TRBV16
CASSSHNQAGRAFF	TGTGCCAGCAGTTCGCATAATCAGGCGGGAAGAGCTTTCTTT	-	-	TRBJ1-1	TRBV28
CATSRAGTGGRSNQPQHF	TGTGCCACCAGCAGGGCCGGGACAGGGGGCCGGAGCAATCAGCCCCAGCATTTT	-	TRBD1	TRBJ1-5	TRBV15